This note documents a single T cell receptor (beta chain) sequence. This CDR3 has 14 residues. The V segment lost 4 bases and the J segment 5 bases; nucleotides outside the gene matches: 7. Germline loops: CDR1 MDHEN, CDR2 SYDVKM. This record comes from a study of blood T cell repertoires in COVID-19. Across the study: The samples span acute and convalescent COVID-19 from the United States, Italy and Spain. PBMCs, B-cell-depleted T cells, or T cells were the source of the cDNA or gDNA that made up the material.

Authors' processing steps: Nucleated cell number was recorded as an estimate derived from reference gene primer amplification. Data came from immunoSEQ multiplex PCR; TCRdb stores just in-frame clones and leaves some out. Clone size and the V and J calls come from that table; the DNA yielded D and trimming. The sample consists of about 170,000 clones, about 80% of them appearing once. The sequenced sample was peripheral blood. The chain joins TRBV28 to TRBJ2-7, with 8 positions matching TRBD2. This clonotype originated in a man between 65 and 85 years old with active or convalescent COVID-19. The CDR3 sequence is CASSSTRSGNEQYF. In nucleotides, the CDR3 is TGTGCCAGCAGTTCAACTCGTAGCGGGAACGAGCAGTACTTC.